These 17 T cell receptor beta chains were sequenced from one sample in a study of lymphopenia after photon versus proton radiotherapy (dated by TCRdb to about 2019). Libraries came from the immunoSEQ multiplex PCR assay. TCRdb's version of the immuneACCESS table is confined to in-frame rearrangements and falls short of the full clone set. An unresolved V gene accounts for under half of the shortfall where checked; the remainder is of unknown origin. The sample contains about 22,000 clones, around nine tenths of them found a single time. The ten most abundant clones make up 11% of the sample. The specimen was peripheral blood, collected from a patient treated with proton-based radiotherapy. These TCRs come from a man older than 75 with esophageal cancer.

This clone has a handful of counts. This chain joins TRBV4-3 and TRBJ2-5, with unresolved D. V lost 1 base and J lost 1, with 13 bases in between. CDR1 and CDR2 (germline): LGHNA, YSLEER. CDR3 size: 16 residues. The CDR3 DNA follows: TGCGCCAGCAGCCAAGCCCTTCCAGGTTCCCAAGAGACCCAGTACTTC. The encoded protein is CASSQALPGSQETQYF.

J is TRBJ2-7 and V is TRBV7-2; D is perhaps TRBD1 (5 bases). Germline CDR1 SGHTA, CDR2 FQGNSA. The CDR3 totals 14 residues. V lost 1 base and J lost 4, with 11 bases in between. The CDR3 coding sequence is TGTGCCAGCAGCTTAGGTGGGGCGCGATACGAGCAGTACTTC. Translating it yields CASSLGGARYEQYF.

V is TRBV27 and J is TRBJ2-1; 7 bases agree with TRBD2. J was trimmed by 8 bases and V by 7 bases; bases with no gene match: 14. The CDR3 is made up of 15 amino acids. The germline V gene has CDR1 MNHEY and CDR2 SMNVEV (reference sequence). CDR3 protein: CASTPRWGGNHEQFF. CDR3 DNA: TGTGCCAGCACCCCGAGGTGGGGGGGTAACCATGAGCAGTTCTTC.

V is TRBV5-1 and J is TRBJ1-2; D gene uncertain. The CDR3 contains 14 residues. Trimming removed 2 bases at V and 0 bases at J, with 8 bases between. The germline V gene encodes CDR1 SGHRS and CDR2 YFSETQ. CDR3 region: CASSFTPANYGYTF. CDR3 DNA: TGCGCCAGCAGCTTTACGCCAGCTAACTATGGCTACACCTTC.

This chain links TRBV2 with TRBJ1-1, with TRBD1 matching over 10 bases. This CDR3 has 14 amino acids. V dropped 6 bases and J dropped 5; count of bases not matched to a gene: 6. The germline CDR1 and CDR2 sequences are SNHLY and FYNNEI. The CDR3 here is CASSLTGGVTEAFF. The CDR3 nucleotides read TGTGCCAGCAGCCTGACAGGGGGCGTGACTGAAGCTTTCTTT.

The V gene is TRBV6-5, the J gene TRBJ2-3; TRBD2 aligns across 7 bases. Germline-derived CDR1 and CDR2 are MNHEY and SVGAGI. V gave up 0 bases and J gave up 2 bases; unmatched junction bases: 2. This CDR3 comprises 15 residues. For the CDR3, the DNA is TGTGCCAGCAGTTACTCCGGGACTACCACAGATACGCAGTATTTT. Its translation: CASSYSGTTTDTQYF.

The CDR3 loop is CASSLGSDQETQYF. CDR3 coding DNA: TGTGCCAGCAGCTTAGGGTCGGACCAAGAGACCCAGTACTTC. The chain couples TRBV11-2 to TRBJ2-5; D call uncertain. Per the germline V gene, CDR1 is SGHAT and CDR2 is FQNNGV. The CDR3 is 14 residues long. V lost 1 base to trimming and J lost 0 bases, with 6 bases between them.

This chain joins TRBV5-6 and TRBJ1-1, with D perhaps matching TRBD1 (5 bases). The CDR3 totals 15 residues. V was trimmed by 0 bases and J by 5 bases, leaving 14 bases between them. CDR1 is SGHDT, CDR2 YYEEEE, per germline. CDR3 nucleotides: TGTGCCAGCAGCTTGGTTCGCAGGGATCGAACTGAAGCTTTCTTT. It encodes CASSLVRRDRTEAFF.

This clone was seen just once. The chain is built from TRBV5-1 and TRBJ2-1; 7 bases map to TRBD2. Germline trimming cut 1 base from V and 5 bases from J; bases unmatched to any gene: 6. Germline lookup yields CDR1 SGHRS and CDR2 YFSETQ. The CDR3 spans 15 residues. The CDR3 reads CASSLSAGTNNEQFF. CDR3 coding DNA: TGCGCCAGCAGCTTGTCGGCAGGGACTAACAATGAGCAGTTCTTC.

V is TRBV7-9 and J is TRBJ1-4; TRBD1 might be the D (5 bases). Germline V CDR1 and CDR2: SEHNR, FQNEAQ (reference sequence). The ends were cut back, 2 bases at V and 8 bases at J, with 12 bases in the middle. The CDR3 contains 14 residues. The chain's CDR3 is CASSLWAGGEKLFF. The CDR3 DNA is TGTGCCAGCAGCTTATGGGCTGGGGGGGAAAAACTGTTTTTT.

The rearrangement uses TRBV11-3 and TRBJ2-1; 9 bases agree with TRBD1. V was clipped by 7 bases and J by 6 bases; unmatched bases: 10. This CDR3 has 15 residues. From germline, CDR1 is SGHNT and CDR2 YENEEA. The CDR3: CASTSGQGYGNEQFF. CDR3 coding DNA: TGTGCCAGCACCTCGGGACAGGGTTATGGCAATGAGCAGTTCTTC.

The chain couples TRBV5-1 to TRBJ2-3; 9 nucleotides line up with TRBD2. V trimming: 0 bases; J trimming: 3 bases; junction bases outside the gene matches: 5. CDR1 and CDR2 from the germline V gene are SGHRS and YFSETQ. There are 16 residues in the CDR3. The CDR3 here is CASSLGGSGSTDTQYF. The CDR3 DNA follows: TGCGCCAGCAGCTTGGGGGGTAGCGGGAGTACAGATACGCAGTATTTT.

This chain uses TRBV5-1 with TRBJ2-7, with D uncertain. The ends were cut back, 5 bases at V and 0 bases at J, with 15 bases in the middle. Germline V gene sequence: CDR1 SGHRS, CDR2 YFSETQ. The CDR3 sequence is 15 residues long. In DNA form, the CDR3 reads TGCGCCAGCAGACTCACCCCCGGCAGCTCCTACGAGCAGTACTTC. Residues: CASRLTPGSSYEQYF.

The chain employs TRBV5-1 and TRBJ1-2; 9 bases fit TRBD1. V was clipped by 0 bases and J by 8 bases; unmatched bases: 5. The CDR3 length is 14 residues. Germline CDR1 and CDR2: SGHRS and YFSETQ. CDR3 sequence reads: CASSLGTGVGGYTF. CDR3 coding DNA: TGCGCCAGCAGCTTGGGGACAGGGGTGGGCGGCTACACCTTC.

The chain joins TRBV29-1 to TRBJ2-7; weak D call: TRBD2 (6 bases). The CDR3 length is 12 residues. Trimming took off 3 bases at V and 2 bases at J, with 8 bases between the two ends. Looked up from germline, CDR1 is SQVTM and CDR2 is ANQGSEA. In DNA, the CDR3 is TGCAGCGTTGAGGGGGGTACCTACGAGCAGTACTTC. Its protein product is CSVEGGTYEQYF.

The rearrangement joins TRBV6-4 to TRBJ2-3, with TRBD2 identical over 8 bases. There are 16 residues in the CDR3. V shed 4 bases, J shed 1 base, and the junction held 7 bases outside the gene matches. The germline CDR1 and CDR2 sequences are MRHNA and SNTAGT. For the CDR3, the DNA is TGTGCCAGCAGTGTTATAGCGGGGAGCGGCACAGATACGCAGTATTTT. Translating it yields CASSVIAGSGTDTQYF.

The J gene is TRBJ1-4, the V gene TRBV21-1. TRBV21-1 is a pseudogene segment. The CDR3 is made up of 15 amino acids. Written as DNA, the CDR3 is TGTGCCAGCAGCAAAGAGCAAAACCCCCATGAAAAACTGTTTTTT. Its translation is CASSKEQNPHEKLFF.